The sample holds many counts of the clone carrying this TCR beta chain. The junction shows a germline mismatch at one end, possibly a read error. Unique molecular identifiers were used to barcode this TCRbeta library. TCRdb re-derived calls from the PCR reads in MiXCR, one entry per CDR3 protein. The sample holds about 360,000 distinct CDR3 sequences, 10% to 15% seen once. The record originates from a study of T-cell reconstitution after alpha-beta-depleted transplantation in children. The material was PBMCs, obtained from the stem cell graft. This clonotype was obtained from a human donor who donated a stem cell graft to a child with Fanconi anemia.

This CDR3 is CASSLTSDQPQHF. The CDR3 DNA reads TGTGCCAGCAGCCTTACTAGCGATCAGCCCCAGCATTTT. This chain connects TRBV12-3 or TRBV12-4 to TRBJ1-5; D unresolved. The CDR3 consists of 13 residues.